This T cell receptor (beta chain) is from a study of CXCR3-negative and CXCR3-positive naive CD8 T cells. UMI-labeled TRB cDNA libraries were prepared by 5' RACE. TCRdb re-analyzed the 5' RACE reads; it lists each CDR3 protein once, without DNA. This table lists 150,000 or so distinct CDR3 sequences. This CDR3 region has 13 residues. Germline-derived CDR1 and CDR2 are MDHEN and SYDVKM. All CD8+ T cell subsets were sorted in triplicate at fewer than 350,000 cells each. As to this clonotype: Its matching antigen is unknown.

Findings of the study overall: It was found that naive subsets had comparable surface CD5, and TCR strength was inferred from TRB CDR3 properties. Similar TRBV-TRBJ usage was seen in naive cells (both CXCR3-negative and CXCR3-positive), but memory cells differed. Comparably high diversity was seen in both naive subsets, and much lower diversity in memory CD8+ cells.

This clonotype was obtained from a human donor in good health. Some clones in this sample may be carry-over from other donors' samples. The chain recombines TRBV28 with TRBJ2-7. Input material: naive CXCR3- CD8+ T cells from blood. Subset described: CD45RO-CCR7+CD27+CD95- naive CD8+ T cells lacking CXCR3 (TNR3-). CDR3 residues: CATRLTSSYEQYF.